This T cell receptor beta chain emerged from a study of cytomegalovirus exposure and HLA in healthy donors. Study-wide context: Within an early data release were 85 million or so unique TCRs drawn from HLA-typed donors. Study findings and constraints: Most TCR sequences were uncommon, yet certain public TCRs appeared in many donors. Researchers catalogued about 160 TCR beta chains as cytomegalovirus-associated.

CDR1 and CDR2 (germline): WNHNN, SYGVQD (reference sequence). The CDR3 length is 15 residues. V shed 5 bases, J shed 8 bases, and the junction held 8 bases outside the gene matches. This PCR relied on a set of 60 Vbeta primers and 13 Jbeta primers. Sequencing used immunoSEQ multiplex PCR; TCRdb keeps in-frame clones, though not all of them. The table includes nearly 95,000 clones, about 63% detected once. Remarks on this clone: Its cognate antigen is unknown.

This clonotype was sampled from a woman aged 30 to 39 in good health and CMV-seronegative. Sequences were obtained from PBMCs. The J gene is TRBJ1-6, the V gene TRBV10-1, with 8 bases identical to TRBD1. The CDR3 DNA reads TGCGCCAGCAGTAATCAGGGGGCCTACGATTCACCCCTCCACTTT. Amino acid sequence: CASSNQGAYDSPLHF.